This entry concerns a single TCR beta chain. Its antigen remains undetermined. The sample holds no much larger clone one base away, and base qualities are not on file. The identical CDR3 is also encoded by other nucleotide sequences in the sample. CDR1 is given as KGHSH and CDR2 as LQKENI, both from the germline V gene. Including the terminal cysteine and phenylalanine, the CDR3 comprises 13 residues. The read is trimmed to its CDR3 DNA, 39 bases read in frame from base 1. V loses 6 bases at its end and J loses 1 base; junction bases beyond the gene matches: 2. Healthy HIV-negative adults with no recently reported acute infections or vaccinations were included as donors. All donors were Caucasian adults living in Nashville, Tennessee, USA. CD4+ T cells were enriched by magnetic negative selection, after which naive cells were positively selected on CD45RA and the negative fraction was taken as the memory subset. Blood was collected by leukapheresis, and PBMCs were isolated by Ficoll-Histopaque density gradient centrifugation and then cryopreserved in liquid nitrogen vapor phase. Analytical flow cytometry was used to check the purity and quantity of each magnetically sorted T cell population. Genomic DNA was isolated from every sorted fraction and measured by UV absorbance on a Nanodrop 2000c.

TCR CDR3 regions were amplified from genomic DNA by multiplex PCR using the deep immunoSEQ assay. Extracted genomic DNA from each cell subset was spread evenly across all wells of several immunoSEQ 96-well plates, with each plate serving as a replicate. For sorted subsets, each replicate PCR was loaded with approximately 200 ng genomic DNA, equivalent to 30,000 or so T cell genomes. Purified libraries were quantified with a Qubit 3.0 fluorometer, sized on a Bioanalyzer 2100, and re-quantified with the KAPA Library Quantification kit. Every immunoSEQ 96-well plate was sequenced on a dedicated single-read 150-cycle Illumina NextSeq 550 flow cell. Regarding the original processing steps: Because the immunoSEQ output included only junctional sequences and no quality scores, the filtering could not be the same as the filtering used for full-length reads. To assign V/J genes and CDR3, sequences were annotated against IMGT germline references using PyIR, a Python wrapper for IgBLAST v1.9. Reads with weak V/J assignments (E-value above 1e-6), missing CDR3, stop codons, out-of-frame junctions, or ambiguous translated residues were removed. V3J clonotypes were defined as sequences sharing an identical inferred V gene, J gene, and CDR3 amino acid sequence. The percentage overlap between two repertoires was calculated by dividing the number of shared unique clonotypes by the size of the smaller repertoire. Repertoire richness was assessed with RTK rarefaction, the Chao1 estimator, and Recon v2.1 estimates of unobserved clonotypes. For all TCRbeta clonotypes obtained by the gDNA method from a few donors, generation probabilities were computed with OLGA. Not all clones reach the TCRdb copy of this immuneACCESS table, which keeps in-frame sequences only. Checked studies attribute under half of the gap to unresolved V genes and leave the rest unexplained. V and J calls and clone size come straight from that table; D and trimming were deduced from the DNA. The sample table lists about 1 million clones, about 80% of them with a count of one. The top ten constitute around 1.5% of the sample.

The sample comes from a study of shared clonotypes between healthy human individuals (dated by TCRdb to about 2020). For the study in its entirety: The cohort comprised a couple of women and three men aged 18 to 49 years. For each donor, CD4 naive and CD4 memory were each run on three plates, CD8 naive on two plates, and CD8 memory on one plate. Blood TCR repertoires of roughly 5 healthy adults were deeply sequenced to estimate repertoire size and the extent of clonotype sharing between individuals. To increase sequencing depth and limit assay-specific biases, TCR repertoire library preparation and sequencing were carried out by different laboratories using diverse techniques. Between about 0.94 and 8.9 billion PBMCs per donor were obtained by leukapheresis.

On the study overall, not on this receptor specifically: Rarefaction of sorted-subset datasets indicated incomplete sequencing despite the large sequencing depth. Because the study included only a small number of donors, the genetic and exposure-history diversity represented was limited. Around 5.4% of naive CD4, 3% to 4% of naive CD8, approximately 2% of memory CD4, and around 0.4% of memory CD8 clonotypes were shared across a few donors. Compared with non-shared clonotypes, the clonotypes found in all four sorted-subset donors had higher generation probabilities. Pairwise subsampling led to the expectation that sequencing depth would affect the degree of clonotype sharing among donors. Sampling was restricted to blood, and TCR repertoires in tissues likely differ from the TCR repertoires found in blood. Estimated clonotype richness was generally larger for naive than for memory subsets.

This TCR was sampled from a man between 18 and 35 years old in good health. The rearranged segments are TRBV18 and TRBJ2-5, and 7 bases in between align with TRBD2. Sequencing was carried out using memory CD4+ T cells sorted from blood. The cell subset or site label corresponds to: CD45RA-negative fraction. The CDR3 is CASSRGVQETQYF. The sequenced DNA is TGTGCCAGCTCCCGGGGGGTCCAAGAGACCCAGTACTTC.